This TCR beta chain appears in the sequencing data of a study of blood T cell repertoires in COVID-19. Study in general: Acute-phase and convalescent COVID-19 samples originated in the United States, Italy and Spain. PBMCs, B-cell-depleted T cells, or T cells provided the cDNA or gDNA that made up the material.

Original data processing: Reference gene primer amplification in the assay estimated nucleated cell counts. Profiled with immunoSEQ multiplex PCR; TCRdb holds only in-frame clones, not every one. V and J calls and clone size are given by that table; D and trimming were obtained from the DNA. This sample has some 97,000 clones; about nine tenths occur once, and the top ten carry 1.7%. Trimming shortened V by 6 bases and J by 1 base, and 24 bases separated the two germline ends. Germline V lookup: CDR1 SGHRS, CDR2 YFSETQ. The CDR3 runs 18 residues. This clonotype was obtained from a man aged 55-75 years with acute or convalescent COVID-19. The sequenced sample consisted of peripheral blood. The J gene is TRBJ2-3, the V gene TRBV5-1; D is possibly TRBD1 (7 bases). The CDR3 region is CASTTWGVEGTGTDTQYF. The DNA for the CDR3 is TGCGCCAGCACCACCTGGGGGGTCGAGGGGACAGGCACAGATACGCAGTATTTT.